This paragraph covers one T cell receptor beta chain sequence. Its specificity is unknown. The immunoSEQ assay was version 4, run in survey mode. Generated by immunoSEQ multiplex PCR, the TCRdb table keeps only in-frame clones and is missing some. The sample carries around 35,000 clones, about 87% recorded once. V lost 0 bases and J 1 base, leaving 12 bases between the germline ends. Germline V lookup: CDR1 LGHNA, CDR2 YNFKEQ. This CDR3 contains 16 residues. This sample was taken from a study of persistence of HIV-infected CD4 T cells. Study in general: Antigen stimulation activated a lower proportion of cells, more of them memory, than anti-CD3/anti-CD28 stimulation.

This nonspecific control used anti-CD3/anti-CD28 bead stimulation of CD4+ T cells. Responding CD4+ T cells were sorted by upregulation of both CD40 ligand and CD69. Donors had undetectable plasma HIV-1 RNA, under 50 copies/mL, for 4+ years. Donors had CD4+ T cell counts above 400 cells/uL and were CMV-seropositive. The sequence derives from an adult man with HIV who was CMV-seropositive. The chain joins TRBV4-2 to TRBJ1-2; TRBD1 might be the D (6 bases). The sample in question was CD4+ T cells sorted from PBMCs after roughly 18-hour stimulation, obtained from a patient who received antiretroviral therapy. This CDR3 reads CASSQEGGRVNYGYTF. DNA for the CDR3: TGTGCCAGCAGCCAAGAGGGGGGCAGAGTTAACTATGGCTACACCTTC.